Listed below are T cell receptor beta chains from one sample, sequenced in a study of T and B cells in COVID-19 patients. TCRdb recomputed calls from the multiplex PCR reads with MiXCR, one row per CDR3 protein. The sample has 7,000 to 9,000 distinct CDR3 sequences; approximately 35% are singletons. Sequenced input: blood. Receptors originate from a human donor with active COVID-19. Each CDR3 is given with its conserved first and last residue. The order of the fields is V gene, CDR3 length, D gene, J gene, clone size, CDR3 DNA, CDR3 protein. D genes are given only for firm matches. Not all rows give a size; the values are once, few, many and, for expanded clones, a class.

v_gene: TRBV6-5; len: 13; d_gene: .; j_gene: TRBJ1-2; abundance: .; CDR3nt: TGTGCCAGCAGGGAGGGTTCCGACTATGGCTACACCTTC; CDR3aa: CASREGSDYGYTF
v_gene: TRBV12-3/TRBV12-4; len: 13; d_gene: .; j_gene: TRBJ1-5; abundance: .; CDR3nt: TGTGCCAGCAGTCCGTATATCAATCAGCCCCAGCATTTT; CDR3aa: CASSPYINQPQHF
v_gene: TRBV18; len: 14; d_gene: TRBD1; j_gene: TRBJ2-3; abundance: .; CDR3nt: TGTGCCAGCTCACGGTCAACAGGGGAAGATACGCAGTATTTT; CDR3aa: CASSRSTGEDTQYF
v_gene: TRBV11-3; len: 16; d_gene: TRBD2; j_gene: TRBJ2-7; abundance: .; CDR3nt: TGTGCCAGCACCCCGCGGACTAGCGGTGGTGCTAGGGAGCAGTACTTC; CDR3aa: CASTPRTSGGAREQYF
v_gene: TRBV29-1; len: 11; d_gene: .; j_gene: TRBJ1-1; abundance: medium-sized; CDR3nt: TGCAGCGTACGCCCTACATCGGAAGCTTTCTTT; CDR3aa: CSVRPTSEAFF
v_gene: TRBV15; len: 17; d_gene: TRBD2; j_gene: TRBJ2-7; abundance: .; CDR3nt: TGTGCCACCAGCAGGAGGGTGCGGGGGGGGAGCTCCTACGAGCAGTACTTC; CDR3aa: CATSRRVRGGSSYEQYF
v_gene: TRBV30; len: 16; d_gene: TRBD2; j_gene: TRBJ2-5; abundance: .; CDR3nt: TGTGCCTGGAGTGTAGCTAGCGGAAAGTACCAAGAGACCCAGTACTTC; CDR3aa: CAWSVASGKYQETQYF
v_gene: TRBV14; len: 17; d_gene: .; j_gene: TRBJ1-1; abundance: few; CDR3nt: TGTGCCAGCAGTTCCTATCGGCAGGGGCCCCCGGGCACTGAAGCTTTCTTT; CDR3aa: CASSSYRQGPPGTEAFF
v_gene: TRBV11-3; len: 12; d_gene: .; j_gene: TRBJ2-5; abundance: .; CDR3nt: TGTGCCAGCAGCTTAGCAGAAGAGACCCAGTACTTC; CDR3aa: CASSLAEETQYF
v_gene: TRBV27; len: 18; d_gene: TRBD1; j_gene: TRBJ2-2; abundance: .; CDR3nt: TGTGCCAGCAGTTTACAAGCGGTTGACAGGGCAAGAACCGGGGAGCTGTTTTTT; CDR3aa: CASSLQAVDRARTGELFF
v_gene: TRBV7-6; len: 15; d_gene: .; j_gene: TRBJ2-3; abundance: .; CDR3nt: TGTGCCAGCAGCCGCAGCGCGGAGTCGGTTGGCACGCAGTATTTT; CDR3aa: CASSRSAESVGTQYF
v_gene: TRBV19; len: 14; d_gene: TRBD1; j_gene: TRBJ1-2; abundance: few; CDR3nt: TGTGCCGGGAGTTGGGGACAGGGAATACGAGGCTACACCTTC; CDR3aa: CAGSWGQGIRGYTF
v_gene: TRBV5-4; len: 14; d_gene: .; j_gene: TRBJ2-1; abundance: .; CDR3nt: TGTGCCAGCAGCTTGGTGGACTCCTACAATGAGCAGTTCTTC; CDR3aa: CASSLVDSYNEQFF
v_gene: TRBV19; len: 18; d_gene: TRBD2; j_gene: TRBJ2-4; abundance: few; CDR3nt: TGTGCCAGTAGTCTCGGGACTAGCGGGGGGTGGGCCAAAAACATTCAGTACTTC; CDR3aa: CASSLGTSGGWAKNIQYF
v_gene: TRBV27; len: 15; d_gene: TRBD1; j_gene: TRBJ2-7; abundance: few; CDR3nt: TGTGCCAGCAGTCTTACTTCAGGGGGCGGCTACGAGCAGTACTTC; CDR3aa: CASSLTSGGGYEQYF
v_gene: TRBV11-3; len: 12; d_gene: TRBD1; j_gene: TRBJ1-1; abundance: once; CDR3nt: TGTGCCAGCAGCTTGAGACAGGGTGAGGCTTTCTTT; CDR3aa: CASSLRQGEAFF
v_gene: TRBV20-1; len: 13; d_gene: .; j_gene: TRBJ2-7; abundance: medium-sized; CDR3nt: TGCAGTGCTACCGGACACCTTCTCTACGAGCAGTACTTC; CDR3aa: CSATGHLLYEQYF
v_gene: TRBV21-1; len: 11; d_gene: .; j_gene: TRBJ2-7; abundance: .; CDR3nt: TGTGCCAGCGGGCTATACTACGAGCAGTACTTC; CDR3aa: CASGLYYEQYF
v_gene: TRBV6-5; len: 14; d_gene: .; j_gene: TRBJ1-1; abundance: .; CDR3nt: TGTGCCAGCAGTTACTTATGGGGAGACGGTGAAGCTTTCTTT; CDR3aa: CASSYLWGDGEAFF
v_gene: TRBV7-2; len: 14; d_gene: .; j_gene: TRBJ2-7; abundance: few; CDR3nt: TGTGCCAGCAGCTTAGGGTTCGACTCCTACGAGCAGTACTTC; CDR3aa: CASSLGFDSYEQYF
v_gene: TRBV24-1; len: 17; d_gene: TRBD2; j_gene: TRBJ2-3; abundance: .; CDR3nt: TGTGCCACCAGTGAGGGAGATGCGGGGGGCCGTAGGGATACGCAGTATTTT; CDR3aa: CATSEGDAGGRRDTQYF
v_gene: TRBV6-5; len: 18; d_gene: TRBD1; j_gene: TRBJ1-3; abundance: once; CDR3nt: TGTGCCAGCAGTTACTCTGCAGGGGGCACAGGGGCTGGAAACACCATATATTTT; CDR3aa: CASSYSAGGTGAGNTIYF
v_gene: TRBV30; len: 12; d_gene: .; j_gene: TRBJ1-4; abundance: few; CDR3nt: TGTGCCTGGAGCCCCAGCCAGGAAAAACTGTTTTTT; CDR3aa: CAWSPSQEKLFF
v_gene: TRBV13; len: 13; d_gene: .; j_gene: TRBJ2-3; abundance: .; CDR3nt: TGTGCCAGCAGCCGCAGTCGCACAGATACGCAGTATTTT; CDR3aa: CASSRSRTDTQYF
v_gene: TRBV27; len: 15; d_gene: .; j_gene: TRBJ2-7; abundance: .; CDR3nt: TGTGCCAGCAGTCTCCCTGGACGGGCAGCCTACGAGCAGTACTTC; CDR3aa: CASSLPGRAAYEQYF
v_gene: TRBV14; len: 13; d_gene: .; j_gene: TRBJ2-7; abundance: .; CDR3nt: TGTGCCAGCAGCCAAGATTCGGTCTACGAGCAGTACTTC; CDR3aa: CASSQDSVYEQYF
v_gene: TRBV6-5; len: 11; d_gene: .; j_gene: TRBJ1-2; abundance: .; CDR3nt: TGTGCCAGCAGTGCCATCTCGGGCTACACCTTC; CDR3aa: CASSAISGYTF